This is a list of T cell receptor beta chains from one sample in a study of CD8 T cells in seronegative destructive rheumatoid arthritis. Profiled with immunoSEQ multiplex PCR; TCRdb holds only in-frame clones, not every one. In the table there are 13,000 or so clones, over 80% of which are singletons. Sequenced: CD8+ T cells from blood. The receptors were gathered from a woman between 30 and 55 years old with seronegative destructive rheumatoid arthritis. CDR3s include the opening cysteine and the closing phenylalanine or tryptophan. D genes are given only for firm matches.

TRBV18 NA CASSAIQVQFYEQYF
TRBV27 NA CASSIRQGNIQYF
TRBV27 NA CASSLSGHTEAFF
TRBV6-5 NA CASSYSLTDEAEKLFF
TRBV28 NA CASRRALYGYTF
TRBV5-4 TRBD2 CASRDGGGGQETQYF
TRBV27 NA CASSLISFANTGELFF
TRBV6-4 TRBD1 CASSDGGQQADTQYF
TRBV30 NA CAWSPSRTGELFF
TRBV9 TRBD1 CASSPRWGQGGDTQYF
TRBV4-1 TRBD2 CASSQVASGGISGELFF
TRBV7-9 NA CASSLDREIAEAFF
TRBV5-1 NA CASSHLGGVFEKLFF
TRBV7-9 NA CASSTGMGSLHF
TRBV7-9 TRBD2 CASSLDASGGVGEQFF
TRBV6-5 NA CASSYSPGNSPLHF
TRBV4-2 NA CASSPDGGSEPYGYTF
TRBV7-9 NA CASSSRDSYEQYF
TRBV5-5 NA CASSLYRALNTEAFF
TRBV19 NA CASRTYNQPQHF
TRBV27 NA CASSHQRGTDTQYF
TRBV7-3 TRBD1 CASSLTRGRGETQYF
TRBV7-9 NA CASSFLGGATYNEQFF
TRBV6-5 TRBD1 CASSYGGTGEAFF
TRBV28 NA CASTLTAWSTDTQYF
TRBV27 NA CASSLSGVGYTF
TRBV12-5 NA CASGGCRSSSYNEQFF
TRBV28 NA CASSGGPYNEQFF
TRBV28 NA CASSTQDRSSSYNEQFF
TRBV19 NA CASSMGARSDEKLFF
TRBV7-6 TRBD1 CASSPDRVIRNSPLHF
TRBV10-3 NA CAISDRGTDTQYF
TRBV7-9 TRBD2 CASSSYGGSETQYF
TRBV7-6 NA CASSPTRRRETQYF
TRBV7-9 NA CASSVSGHPDGYTF
TRBV5-5 NA CASSLIEDTQYF
TRBV30 TRBD1 CAWSFLTGADTQYF
TRBV7-9 TRBD1 CASSFRGRGNTGELFF
TRBV5-6 TRBD2 CASSAGSGSSYNEQFF
TRBV27 NA CASSLLTYNSPLHF
TRBV7-8 TRBD1 CASSLRRTGDLPYNSPLHF
TRBV6-6 TRBD1 CASIRPGTGNTGELFF